These 16 T cell receptor beta chains share one sample of origin, sequenced in a study of T cell responses to AZD1222 COVID-19 vaccine. Repertoires were generated with immunoSEQ multiplex PCR, while TCRdb's copy carries only in-frame clones and drops some. The sample lists 170,000 or so clones, 75% to 95% seen once, with more than 1.3% in the top ten. Material: peripheral blood, obtained on day 0 of AZD1222 vaccination. All receptors derive from an adult in good health.

The rearrangement links TRBV5-5 to TRBJ2-1; D remains ambiguous. The CDR3 consists of 16 residues. Germline V CDR1 and CDR2: SGHKS, YYEKEE (reference sequence). Trimming took off 6 bases at V and 0 bases at J, with 16 bases between the two ends. As DNA, the CDR3 is TGTGCCAGCACCCCCGCCCAACTTAGCTCCTACAATGAGCAGTTCTTC. Translation: CASTPAQLSSYNEQFF.

This chain connects TRBV19 to TRBJ2-7, with D unclear. Trimming stripped 5 bases from V and 3 bases from J, with 14 bases between. Looked up from germline, CDR1 is LNHDA and CDR2 is SQIVND (reference sequence). The CDR3 length is 14 residues. DNA for the CDR3: TGTGCCAGTAGTCCCATGCATGGTAACTACGAGCAGTACTTC. This gives the protein CASSPMHGNYEQYF.

The V call is TRBV28, the J call TRBJ1-2, with D possibly TRBD1 on 5 matching bases. Germline CDR1 and CDR2: MDHEN and SYDVKM. V gave up 6 bases and J gave up 5 bases, with 13 bases separating them. This CDR3 spans 13 amino acids. The CDR3 DNA reads as TGTGCCAGCAGCCGCAGACAGACATATGGCTACACCTTC. This sequence encodes CASSRRQTYGYTF.

The genes are TRBV11-3 and TRBJ1-4; maybe TRBD1 (5 bases). V was pared by 0 bases and J by 4 bases, with 9 bases between. Germline lookup yields CDR1 SGHNT and CDR2 YENEEA. The CDR3 spans 15 residues. The CDR3 sequence is CASSLDKQDNEKLFF. CDR3 nucleotide sequence: TGTGCCAGCAGCTTAGATAAACAGGATAATGAAAAACTGTTTTTT.

This rearrangement joins TRBV7-2 to TRBJ1-1; D not resolved. This CDR3 has 14 amino acids. With 1 base removed from V and 9 bases from J, the gap between germline ends came to 15 bases. Germline CDR1 reads SGHTA; CDR2 reads FQGNSA. The CDR3 DNA sequence: TGTGCCAGCAGCTTAGGCAAGGCCTCAGTAAAAGCTTTCTTT. Translation: CASSLGKASVKAFF.

The rearrangement joins TRBV9 to TRBJ2-3, with 7 bases aligning to TRBD2. The CDR3 extends over 13 amino acids. The trim removed 6 bases at V and 6 bases at J, leaving 7 bases unmatched. Per the germline V gene, CDR1 is SGDLS and CDR2 is YYNGEE. The CDR3: CASNRGGRDTQYF. Written as DNA, the CDR3 is TGTGCCAGCAACCGGGGAGGGCGGGATACGCAGTATTTT. Complete variable domain (other parts from reference TRBV9 and TRBJ2-3): DSGVTQTPKHLITATGQRVTLRCSPRSGDLSVYWYQQSLDQGLQFLIQYYNGEERAKGNILERFSAQQFPDLHSELNLSSLELGDSALYFCASNRGGRDTQYFGPGTRLTVL.

A single count supports this clone. This chain joins TRBV7-3 and TRBJ1-2, with D perhaps TRBD1 (6 bases). The V gene's germline CDR1 is SGHTA and CDR2 FQGTGA. The CDR3 runs 15 residues. Trimming left V 4 bases short and J 2 bases short, with 14 bases between. CDR3 sequence: CASSSQGGSNYGYTF. Here the CDR3 DNA reads TGTGCCAGCAGCTCACAGGGAGGCTCCAACTATGGCTACACCTTC.

The chain couples TRBV4-2 to TRBJ2-7, with D possibly matching TRBD2 (5 bases). The germline CDR1 and CDR2 sequences are LGHNA and YNFKEQ. This CDR3 is built from 14 residues. V was pared by 0 bases and J by 2 bases, with 8 bases between. Here the CDR3 reads CASSQEGSAYEQYF. The CDR3 DNA is TGTGCCAGCAGCCAAGAGGGGAGCGCCTACGAGCAGTACTTC.

The rearrangement joins TRBV7-2 to TRBJ2-2; 12 bases fit TRBD2. The CDR3 loop spans 18 amino acids. Germline CDR1 is SGHTA and CDR2 is FQGNSA. V lost 5 bases to trimming and J lost 1 base; unmatched junction nucleotides: 8. The CDR3 loop is CASSPLLLAGGNTGELFF. The CDR3 nucleotides are TGTGCCAGCAGCCCTCTACTACTAGCGGGGGGGAACACCGGGGAGCTGTTTTTT.

The rearrangement links TRBV7-2 to TRBJ1-1, with D maybe TRBD1 (5 bases). The CDR3 has 16 residues. Germline-derived CDR1 and CDR2 are SGHTA and FQGNSA. Trimming shortened V by 3 bases and J by 1 base, and 15 bases separated the two germline ends. CDR3 in amino acids: CASSLSLQVRNTEAFF. CDR3 nucleotides: TGTGCCAGCAGCTTGAGCTTACAGGTTAGGAACACTGAAGCTTTCTTT.

The J gene is TRBJ1-3, the V gene TRBV4-3, with no clear D. Germline lookup yields CDR1 LGHNA and CDR2 YSLEER. V gave up 3 bases and J gave up 1 base, with 7 bases separating them. The CDR3 runs to 14 residues. CDR3 residues: CASSQSHSGNTIYF. CDR3 nucleotide sequence: TGCGCCAGCAGCCAGAGTCATTCTGGAAACACCATATATTTT.

This clone was found a few times. The chain joins TRBV27 to TRBJ1-3; D not resolved. The V end lost 5 bases, the J end lost 0 bases, and 14 bases lay between the germline ends. This CDR3 contains 16 residues. Germline assignment: CDR1 MNHEY and CDR2 SMNVEV (reference sequence). This CDR3 is CASSQRPPYSGNTIYF. The CDR3 bases are TGTGCCAGCAGTCAGAGGCCTCCGTACTCTGGAAACACCATATATTTT.

V and J are TRBV6-5 and TRBJ2-7; D perhaps matches TRBD2 (6 bases). Per germline, CDR1 MNHEY and CDR2 SVGAGI. Trimming shortened V by 0 bases and J by 2 bases, and 11 bases separated the two germline ends. The CDR3 is 15 residues long. The DNA for the CDR3 is TGTGCCAGCAGTTACTCCGGAGGGCAGGCCTACGAGCAGTACTTC. Its protein product is CASSYSGGQAYEQYF.

The chain carries TRBV11-3 and TRBJ1-1, with D tentatively TRBD1 (6 bases). Germline values: CDR1 SGHNT, CDR2 YENEEA. The CDR3 sequence is 13 residues long. The V gene lost 4 bases and the J gene lost 6 bases, with 12 bases spanning the gap. This chain's CDR3 is CASSSHRDAEAFF. The CDR3 DNA reads TGTGCCAGCAGCTCACACAGGGACGCTGAAGCTTTCTTT.

The chain carries TRBV27 and TRBJ1-3, with D uncertain. The V end was cut by 3 bases, the J end by 2 bases, with 8 bases between. Germline V gives CDR1 MNHEY, CDR2 SMNVEV (reference sequence). This CDR3 comprises 14 residues. For the CDR3, the DNA is TGTGCCAGCAGTTTCGGGGTGCCTGGAAACACCATATATTTT. Encoded protein: CASSFGVPGNTIYF.

The rearrangement uses TRBV3-1 (or the pseudogene TRBV3-2) and TRBJ2-7; unclear D gene. The ends were cut back, 0 bases at V and 3 bases at J, with 12 bases in the middle. The CDR3 runs 15 residues. Germline loops: CDR1 LGHDT, CDR2 YNNKEL (reference sequence). CDR3 residues: CASSQEGRMGYEQYF. As DNA, the CDR3 is TGTGCCAGCAGCCAAGAGGGCAGGATGGGCTACGAGCAGTACTTC.